These 21 T cell receptor beta chains came from one sample sequenced in a study of Tregs in tolerant kidney transplant recipients (dated by TCRdb to the late 2010s). Libraries came from the immunoSEQ multiplex PCR assay. The table was pulled from immuneACCESS by TCRdb, which kept in-frame rearrangements only. Such tables lose some clones; where checked, under half of the loss comes from unresolved V genes, and the rest has no known cause. The sample contains tens of thousands of clones, more than 95% of them found a single time. The ten largest clones capture 0.3% to 0.35% of the sample. The time point label of this sample denotes: blood sample drawn before combined kidney and bone marrow transplant. The sequences come from Tregs from blood, collected before the transplant. Receptors were obtained from a human donor who received a combined kidney and bone marrow transplant.

The chain joins TRBV2 to TRBJ1-1, with D possibly matching TRBD1 (5 bases). V was cut by 7 bases and J by 4 bases, with 16 bases left in between. Germline CDR1 SNHLY, CDR2 FYNNEI. This CDR3 has 14 amino acids. The DNA for the CDR3 is TGTGCCAGCATAGCCGCAGGGCTAAGCACTGAAGCTTTCTTT. Its protein product is CASIAAGLSTEAFF.

This chain connects TRBV5-4 to TRBJ1-4; possibly TRBD1 for D (5 bases). Trimming removed 4 bases from V and 2 bases from J, with 12 bases in between. CDR1 is SGHNT and CDR2 is YYREEE in the germline V gene (reference sequence). This CDR3 is 15 amino acids long. CDR3 sequence reads: CASSHGGVTNEKLFF. CDR3 sequence (DNA): TGTGCCAGCAGCCACGGGGGAGTGACTAATGAAAAACTGTTTTTT.

V usage is TRBV14 and J usage is TRBJ1-3, with D possibly TRBD1 on 5 matching bases. This CDR3 spans 14 amino acids. Germline V CDR1 and CDR2: SGHDN, FVKESK. Deletions cut 4 bases from V and 0 bases from J, with 7 bases between. DNA of the CDR3: TGTGCCAGCAGCCGACAGCTCTCTGGAAACACCATATATTTT. Protein: CASSRQLSGNTIYF.

The rearrangement links TRBV7-8 to TRBJ2-7; D possibly corresponds to TRBD1 (6 bases). Trimming cost V 1 base and J 0 bases, with 10 bases left between them. The CDR3 is 15 amino acids. Looked up from germline, CDR1 is SGHVS and CDR2 is FQNEAQ. In DNA, the CDR3 is TGTGCCAGCAGCTTAGGTGACAGGTACTCCTACGAGCAGTACTTC. It specifies CASSLGDRYSYEQYF.

V usage is TRBV20-1 and J usage is TRBJ1-1; D is unresolved. Germline CDR1 DFQATT, CDR2 SNEGSKA (reference sequence). CDR3 length equals 11 residues. V lost 0 bases to trimming and J lost 8 bases, with 7 bases between them. The CDR3 protein is CSARDLREAFF. The CDR3 DNA reads as TGCAGTGCTAGAGACCTCAGGGAAGCTTTCTTT.

The CDR3 is CASLSGASAFF. CDR3 coding DNA: TGTGCCAGCTTGTCAGGGGCTTCAGCTTTCTTT. This rearrangement joins TRBV7-2 to TRBJ1-1; the D gene is possibly TRBD1 (6 bases). The CDR3 extends over 11 amino acids. CDR1 SGHTA and CDR2 FQGNSA come from the germline V gene. Between the trimmed V and J ends, which lost 8 bases and 10 bases, there was a span of 14 bases.

The chain employs TRBV7-2 and TRBJ2-1, with D possibly matching TRBD2 (7 bases). The CDR3 is made up of 13 amino acids. Trimming cost V 2 bases and J 9 bases, with 11 bases left between them. Germline-derived CDR1 and CDR2 are SGHTA and FQGNSA. The CDR3, as DNA: TGTGCCAGCAGCTTACGGGGGGCTAGTGAGCAGTTCTTC. Protein product: CASSLRGASEQFF.

The chain joins TRBV7-9 to TRBJ2-2; 7 nucleotides align to TRBD1. V lost 6 bases to trimming and J lost 5 bases; unmatched junction nucleotides: 3. Germline values: CDR1 SEHNR, CDR2 FQNEAQ (reference sequence). The CDR3 runs 13 residues. The CDR3 DNA sequence: TGTGCCAGCAGGGCAGGGGGAACCGGGGAGCTGTTTTTT. Translating it yields CASRAGGTGELFF.

The J gene is TRBJ2-2, the V gene TRBV9; D unclear. The CDR3 runs to 12 residues. Per the germline V gene, CDR1 is SGDLS and CDR2 is YYNGEE. Trimming cost V 4 bases and J 5 bases, with 6 bases left between them. The CDR3 here is CASSIVTGELFF. The CDR3 DNA follows: TGTGCCAGCAGCATTGTAACCGGGGAGCTGTTTTTT.

The V gene is TRBV7-9, the J gene TRBJ2-7; D possibly corresponds to TRBD2 (6 bases). CDR3 length: 16 amino acids. CDR1 is SEHNR, CDR2 FQNEAQ, per germline (reference sequence). The V end lost 3 bases, the J end lost 5 bases, and 20 bases lay between the germline ends. CDR3 sequence (DNA): TGTGCCAGCAGCTTTGGGTCCCACACTAGCCGCCACGAGCAGTACTTC. Translation: CASSFGSHTSRHEQYF.

The chain recombines TRBV9 with TRBJ2-1; TRBD2 matches at 9 bases. After removal of 4 bases from V and 3 bases from J, the junction contained 11 bases not matched to a gene. From germline, CDR1 is SGDLS and CDR2 YYNGEE. The CDR3 runs 17 residues. CDR3 coding DNA: TGTGCCAGCAGCCCCCGCGGCAGCGGGGGGTACTACAATGAGCAGTTCTTC. This encodes CASSPRGSGGYYNEQFF. Full variable domain (missing parts from reference TRBV9 and TRBJ2-1): DSGVTQTPKHLITATGQRVTLRCSPRSGDLSVYWYQQSLDQGLQFLIQYYNGEERAKGNILERFSAQQFPDLHSELNLSSLELGDSALYFCASSPRGSGGYYNEQFFGPGTRLTVL.

The J gene is TRBJ2-7, the V gene TRBV7-8; maybe TRBD1 (5 bases). CDR3 size: 13 residues. Germline values: CDR1 SGHVS, CDR2 FQNEAQ. Trimming cost V 3 bases and J 4 bases, with 10 bases left between them. The CDR3 loop reads CASSFGREYEQYF. CDR3 sequence (DNA): TGTGCCAGCAGCTTTGGCAGGGAATACGAGCAGTACTTC.

The chain recombines TRBV29-1 with TRBJ2-3, with TRBD1 matching 8 bases. Germline V CDR1 and CDR2: SQVTM, ANQGSEA. This CDR3 comprises 15 residues. Unmatched junction bases numbered 4, after V lost 2 bases and J lost 0 bases. CDR3 in DNA: TGCAGCGTTGAAAACCGGGACAGGAGCACAGATACGCAGTATTTT. It yields the protein CSVENRDRSTDTQYF.

The chain employs TRBV4-2 and TRBJ1-2; D is perhaps TRBD1 (5 bases). This CDR3 spans 14 amino acids. The germline V and J ends were trimmed by 1 base and 6 bases, with 12 bases remaining between them. CDR1 LGHNA and CDR2 YNFKEQ come from the germline V gene. The CDR3 protein is CASSQAVRVDGYTF. CDR3 DNA: TGTGCCAGCAGCCAAGCGGTCAGGGTAGATGGCTACACCTTC.

The genes are TRBV27 and TRBJ2-7; 7 bases are shared with TRBD2. V lost 4 bases to trimming and J lost 4 bases; unmatched junction nucleotides: 10. Per germline, CDR1 MNHEY and CDR2 SMNVEV (reference sequence). The CDR3 consists of 15 residues. CDR3 residues: CASSWIGGGTYEQYF. The CDR3 DNA is TGTGCCAGCAGTTGGATCGGGGGAGGGACTTACGAGCAGTACTTC.

The V call is TRBV4-1, the J call TRBJ1-4, with 9 bases matching TRBD1. CDR1 is MGHRA and CDR2 is YSYEKL in the germline V gene. The J segment lost 11 bases and the V segment lost 1 base, leaving 8 bases of the junction unmatched. This CDR3 region has 15 residues. The CDR3, as DNA: TGCGCCAGCAGCCAAGCAAGGACAGGGGCGCGTAAACTGTTTTTT. Protein product: CASSQARTGARKLFF.

The J gene is TRBJ2-7, the V gene TRBV15; D uncertain. V was cut by 1 base and J by 3 bases, with 13 bases left in between. This CDR3 spans 15 amino acids. The germline CDR1 and CDR2 sequences are LNHNV and YYDKDF (reference sequence). CDR3 residues: CATSRAKALNYEQYF. In DNA, the CDR3 is TGTGCCACCAGCAGAGCGAAAGCCCTGAACTACGAGCAGTACTTC.

This rearrangement joins TRBV23-1 to TRBJ1-2, with TRBD1 matching over 11 bases. Being an ORF, TRBV23-1 has a function that is uncertain. This CDR3 region has 17 residues. The V segment lost 11 bases and the J segment 3 bases; nucleotides outside the gene matches: 17. The CDR3 DNA reads as TGCGCCGGAACAGGCTGGACAGGGGGCGGGAGGGACTATGGCTACACCTTC. Translation: CAGTGWTGGGRDYGYTF.

The chain carries TRBV19 and TRBJ2-3; D remains unclear. Germline lookup yields CDR1 LNHDA and CDR2 SQIVND (reference sequence). With 3 bases removed from V and 11 bases from J, the gap between germline ends came to 15 bases. The CDR3 runs 13 residues. In DNA, the CDR3 is TGTGCCAGTAGTATGATCGCTCCGAGTGGGCAGTATTTT. Residues: CASSMIAPSGQYF.

The chain uses TRBV5-1 and TRBJ2-3; D may be TRBD2 (6 bases). V was trimmed by 2 bases and J by 1 base, leaving 11 bases between them. The CDR3 contains 15 residues. The V gene's germline CDR1 is SGHRS and CDR2 YFSETQ. In DNA form, the CDR3 reads TGCGCCAGCAGCTTTGCGGCTAGCGGCACAGATACGCAGTATTTT. Translation: CASSFAASGTDTQYF.

The V gene is TRBV7-2, the J gene TRBJ2-2; the D gene is possibly TRBD1 (6 bases). The CDR3 has 13 amino acids. CDR1 SGHTA and CDR2 FQGNSA come from the germline V gene. The V and J ends lost 5 bases and 7 bases respectively, with 11 bases between them. The CDR3 DNA reads TGTGCCAGCAGCAACAGGGCGGTCGGGGAGCTGTTTTTT. Translation gives CASSNRAVGELFF.